This T cell receptor beta chain was found in a study of blood T cell repertoires in COVID-19. The wider study: Sites in the United States, Italy and Spain provided acute and convalescent COVID-19 samples.

Produced via immunoSEQ multiplex PCR; TCRdb's table is partial and in-frame only. The sample carries 140,000 to 150,000 clones, around 80% recorded once. This clone appeared a few times. This CDR3 is built from 14 residues. The junction had 7 bases not matched to a gene; V was cut back by 7 bases and J by 4 bases. In germline, CDR1 is SGHRS, CDR2 YFSETQ. The cohort comprised adults aged roughly 18 to 90 years residing in about two dozen US areas. The sample comprised PBMCs or T cells enriched from blood (not recorded which). The genes are TRBV5-1 and TRBJ2-7, with 11 bases that match TRBD1. The TCR sequence derives from a woman aged 45-59 years who had recovered from COVID-19. This CDR3 reads CASRHRDRGYEQYF. The CDR3 coding sequence is TGCGCCAGCCGACACCGGGACAGGGGGTACGAGCAGTACTTC.